This passage covers 9 T cell receptor beta chains from one sample sequenced in a study of siplizumab effects on memory and regulatory T cells. Produced via immunoSEQ multiplex PCR; TCRdb's table is partial and in-frame only. The table includes around 95,000 clones, more than 85% detected once. What was sequenced was CD4+ T cells sorted from blood. The receptors stem from a human donor in good health.

The J gene is TRBJ2-2, the V gene TRBV5-1; the match to TRBD1 covers 10 bases. Germline V gene data show CDR1 as SGHRS and CDR2 as YFSETQ. J was trimmed by 2 bases and V by 8 bases; bases with no gene match: 3. The CDR3 length is 14 residues. CDR3 amino acids: CASKTGGNTGELFF. CDR3 DNA: TGCGCCAGTAAGACAGGGGGCAACACCGGGGAGCTGTTTTTT.

The chain couples TRBV11-1 to TRBJ2-3; 11 nucleotides align to TRBD2. V gave up 5 bases and J gave up 8 bases; unmatched junction bases: 9. CDR1 and CDR2 from the germline V gene are SGHAT and FQDESV (reference sequence). CDR3 length: 15 residues. The CDR3 region has the DNA TGTGCCAGCAGCCAGCTGACTAGCGGGATGAGTACGCAGTATTTT. This sequence encodes CASSQLTSGMSTQYF.

The chain has TRBV28 and TRBJ1-6; the match to TRBD1 covers 9 bases. The length of the CDR3 is 15 residues. CDR1 is MDHEN, CDR2 SYDVKM, per germline. After removal of 4 bases from V and 6 bases from J, the junction contained 4 bases not matched to a gene. The CDR3 nucleotides are TGTGCCAGCAGTTCCGGACAGGGGATTAATTCACCCCTCCACTTT. Translated, it gives CASSSGQGINSPLHF.

This clone has a handful of counts. This chain uses TRBV27 with TRBJ2-2; D uncertain. This CDR3 has 16 amino acids. The V end lost 7 bases, the J end lost 0 bases, and 15 bases lay between the germline ends. Germline V lookup: CDR1 MNHEY, CDR2 SMNVEV (reference sequence). CDR3 in amino acids: CASTLNSETNTGELFF. The CDR3 nucleotides are TGTGCCAGCACCCTAAACAGTGAAACGAACACCGGGGAGCTGTTTTTT.

The V gene is TRBV10-1, the J gene TRBJ1-4; 9 bases match TRBD1. Germline CDR1 reads WNHNN; CDR2 reads SYGVQD (reference sequence). The CDR3 spans 15 residues. V gave up 5 bases and J gave up 7 bases; unmatched junction bases: 8. The CDR3 here is CASSKNTGGGEKLFF. The DNA for the CDR3 is TGCGCCAGCAGTAAGAATACAGGGGGCGGTGAAAAACTGTTTTTT.

The rearrangement links TRBV6-1 to TRBJ1-4; 8 bases line up with TRBD1. Losses at the gene ends were 3 bases for V and 7 bases for J; bases not matched to a gene: 4. The CDR3 consists of 14 residues. Germline lookup yields CDR1 MNHNS and CDR2 SASEGT. The CDR3 reads CASSDRGPTEKLFF. The CDR3 DNA reads TGTGCCAGCAGTGACAGGGGGCCGACTGAAAAACTGTTTTTT.

In DNA form, the CDR3 reads TGTGCCAGCAGCTTAAAGGGGATCTCCACAGATACGCAGTATTTT. Amino acid sequence: CASSLKGISTDTQYF. The chain combines TRBV7-3 with TRBJ2-3; possibly TRBD1 for D (5 bases). This CDR3 region has 15 residues. In germline, CDR1 is SGHTA, CDR2 FQGTGA. V lost 1 base to trimming and J lost 2 bases, with 10 bases between them.

The J gene is TRBJ2-2, the V gene TRBV29-1; TRBD1 matches 8 bases. CDR1 is SQVTM and CDR2 is ANQGSEA in the germline V gene. The CDR3 has 14 residues. The J segment lost 3 bases and the V segment lost 6 bases, leaving 6 bases of the junction unmatched. In nucleotides, the CDR3 is TGCAGCGTCCGACAGGGGAGCGACACCGGGGAGCTGTTTTTT. The encoded protein is CSVRQGSDTGELFF.

The chain recombines TRBV7-9 with TRBJ1-1, with a possible D match to TRBD1 (6 bases). V was shortened by 8 bases and J by 1 base, with 11 bases between the two germline ends. The CDR3 is made up of 13 amino acids. Germline assignment: CDR1 SEHNR and CDR2 FQNEAQ (reference sequence). CDR3 amino acids: CASGWTANTEAFF. CDR3 nucleotide sequence: TGTGCCAGCGGTTGGACAGCGAACACTGAAGCTTTCTTT.